A single T cell receptor beta chain is shown here with its context. Its antigen is not known. The PCR contained 60 Vbeta and 13 Jbeta primers. Profiling relied on immunoSEQ multiplex PCR, and the TCRdb table lists in-frame clones only, not all of them. There are 95,000 to 150,000 clones in the sample; over 15% occur only once, and approximately 2.9% lies in the top ten. This record belongs to a study of cytomegalovirus exposure and HLA in healthy donors. As for the study in general: HLA-typed donors were the source of about 85 million unique TCRs held in an early data release. Study-wide results and caveats: A further, later analysis showed that HLA-associated TCR beta chains (compared with equally common others) were more clonally expanded. Association of a missense DCLRE1C variant with TCR beta V- and J-gene trimming was reported in a later analysis.

The sequenced sample was PBMCs. The sequence was obtained from a female donor in good health and CMV-seropositive.

The CDR3 DNA reads as TGCGCCAGCAGCCAAGATGGGAGCTCCTACAATGAGCAGTTCTTC. Protein sequence: CASSQDGSSYNEQFF. The chain recombines TRBV4-3 with TRBJ2-1, with D maybe TRBD2 (5 bases). Trimming left V 0 bases short and J 0 bases short, with 6 bases between. The CDR3 is 15 amino acids. CDR1 and CDR2 from the germline V gene are LGHNA and YSLEER.